These 6 T cell receptor beta chains were all obtained from the same sample, sequenced in a study of CD8 T cells in Susac syndrome (dated by TCRdb to 2018 to 2020). The library was made by the immunoSEQ multiplex PCR assay. RNA was extracted with the RNeasy kit and about 0.45 to 1 ug was reverse transcribed using random hexamers. Using fastp trimming at Q25 and MiXCR clonotype assembly, TCRdb reanalyzed the public sequencing data and kept in-frame beta chains. Rows with a matching CDR3 protein are joined into one entry that keeps the most common DNA and genes. Within this sample are roughly 120,000 distinct CDR3 sequences, with around 94% of them counted one time only. The top ten clones comprise about 0.096% of the sample. Sequenced material: CD4+ T cells from PBMCs. The receptors derive from a human donor with multiple sclerosis.

This chain connects TRBV3-1 to TRBJ1-1; 10 bases are shared with TRBD1. The CDR3 sequence is 15 residues long. Looked up from germline, CDR1 is LGHDT and CDR2 is YNNKEL (reference sequence). V shed 5 bases, J shed 3 bases, and the junction held 6 bases outside the gene matches. CDR3 amino acids: CASSFGTGAYTEAFF. The CDR3 nucleotides read TGTGCCAGCAGCTTTGGGACAGGGGCGTACACTGAAGCTTTCTTT.

This chain joins TRBV29-1 and TRBJ1-6, with D perhaps matching TRBD1 (5 bases). The CDR3 extends over 17 amino acids. Per the germline V gene, CDR1 is SQVTM and CDR2 is ANQGSEA. The CDR3 DNA reads TGCAGTGAAACGGGGGTGGGGGTTGGTCTATGGAATTCACCCCTCCACTTT. Residues: CSETGVGVGLWNSPLHF.

This chain joins TRBV7-9 and TRBJ2-2; 7 nucleotides align to TRBD2. CDR1 is SEHNR and CDR2 is FQNEAQ in the germline V gene (reference sequence). V lost 10 bases to trimming and J lost 3 bases; unmatched junction nucleotides: 11. The CDR3 consists of 15 residues. The CDR3 protein is CATQGAGGYTGELFF. The DNA for the CDR3 is TGTGCCACCCAAGGAGCCGGGGGGTACACCGGGGAGCTGTTTTTT.

The chain joins TRBV2 to TRBJ1-1; no clear D. V was pared by 6 bases and J by 5 bases, with 10 bases between. CDR1 and CDR2 (germline): SNHLY, FYNNEI. The CDR3 totals 12 residues. CDR3 in DNA: TGTGCCAGCAGGAGGGAGGGAACTGAAGCTTTCTTT. The encoded protein is CASRREGTEAFF.

V usage is TRBV27 and J usage is TRBJ1-4; 7 bases agree with TRBD1. The germline gives CDR1 MNHEY, CDR2 SMNVEV (reference sequence). The CDR3 is 15 residues long. The J segment lost 12 bases and the V segment lost 2 bases, leaving 12 bases of the junction unmatched. The CDR3 is CASSLPGGNFLELFF. The CDR3 DNA reads TGTGCCAGCAGTTTACCAGGGGGAAACTTCCTAGAACTGTTTTTT. Full variable domain (remainder filled in from reference TRBV27 and TRBJ1-4): EAQVTQNPRYLITVTGKKLTVTCSQNMNHEYMSWYRQDPGLGLRQIYYSMNVEVTDKGDVPEGYKVSRKEKRNFPLILESPSPNQTSLYFCASSLPGGNFLELFFGSGTQLSVL.

The chain links TRBV20-1 to TRBJ2-2; the D gene is possibly TRBD2 (5 bases). Trimming removed 2 bases from V and 6 bases from J, with 13 bases in between. The CDR3 extends over 14 amino acids. Looked up from germline, CDR1 is DFQATT and CDR2 is SNEGSKA (reference sequence). In nucleotides, the CDR3 is TGCAGTGCTAGATCGGGAACTACACCCGGGGAGCTGTTTTTT. It specifies CSARSGTTPGELFF.